Ten or more counts support the clone carrying this T cell receptor (beta chain). Antigen: not known. These data originate in a study of T cells after yellow fever vaccination. Study-wide background: Any fraction with a low cell number was prepared using SMART-Seq v4 Ultra Low Input.

Generation of TCR cDNA used 5'RACE template switching (which added a universal primer site and UMIs). MiXCR, applied by TCRdb to the 5' RACE reads, yields one record per CDR3 protein. This table has hundreds of thousands of distinct CDR3 sequences, about 3.5% appearing once. Overall study results and limits: The secondary response peaked faster, at day 5 versus 15, but was weaker. Reappearance after the booster was seen for most primary-vaccination clones, at approximately 97% CD4 and 88% CD8.

Deletions cut 1 base from V and 9 bases from J, with 13 bases between. This CDR3 has 14 amino acids. The V gene's germline CDR1 is SGHRS and CDR2 YFSETQ. Sequencing used PBMCs, obtained on the day of the yellow fever booster vaccination. The chain recombines TRBV5-1 with TRBJ1-4; D call uncertain. This clonotype was obtained from a man aged 18 to 30 who received the YFV17D yellow fever vaccine. DNA of the CDR3: TGCGCCAGCAGCTTGATGGGTGAGAGGCAAAAACTGTTTTTT. It yields the protein CASSLMGERQKLFF. The complete variable domain, with remaining parts taken from reference TRBV5-1 and TRBJ1-4, reads KAGVTQTPRYLIKTRGQQVTLSCSPISGHRSVSWYQQTPGQGLQFLFEYFSETQRNKGNFPGRFSGRQFSNSRSEMNVSTLELGDSALYLCASSLMGERQKLFFGSGTQLSVL.